Below, one T cell receptor (beta chain) is given with its context. The data originate from a study of cytomegalovirus exposure and HLA in healthy donors. Repertoires were generated with immunoSEQ multiplex PCR, while TCRdb's copy carries only in-frame clones and drops some. This sample carries 140,000 to 150,000 clones, 80% to 90% of them seen once, and the ten largest clones take roughly 4.5%. Germline V gene lookup returns CDR1 SEHNR and CDR2 FQNEAQ (reference sequence). The ends lost 6 bases at V and 6 bases at J; junction bases unmatched: 6. CDR3 length equals 13 residues. The receptor was isolated from a man between 18 and 29 years old in good health and CMV-seropositive. This sequence joins TRBV7-9 and TRBJ2-3; 7 nucleotides match TRBD1. The sample taken for sequencing was PBMCs. The CDR3 DNA reads TGTGCCAGCAGACCACAGGGGATTGATACGCAGTATTTT. Its translation is CASRPQGIDTQYF.